The 27 T cell receptor beta chains given below trace back to one sample, sequenced in a study of T cells in Graves' hyperthyroidism and ophthalmopathy. There were TCR beta CDR3 regions amplified from RNA transcripts. Carried out on the TCR CDR3, a first-round RT-PCR used the HTBI primer set. TCRdb reprocessed the multiplex PCR reads with MiXCR, giving one entry per CDR3 protein. Counted here are some 760,000 distinct CDR3 sequences, roughly 15% occurring once; the ten biggest clones make up about 9.4%. The material sequenced was blood. The receptor source for this set is a woman between 18 and 29 years old with Graves' hyperthyroidism.

Ten or more counts support this clonotype. V usage is TRBV20-1 and J usage is TRBJ2-3, with D perhaps TRBD2 (6 bases). This CDR3 contains 14 residues. Trimming shortened V by 0 bases and J by 3 bases, and 10 bases separated the two germline ends. CDR1 and CDR2 (germline): DFQATT, SNEGSKA (reference sequence). CDR3 in DNA: TGCAGTGCTAGAGATTCGGCGGGAACAGATACGCAGTATTTT. It encodes CSARDSAGTDTQYF.

This clonotype was counted at least ten times. The chain joins TRBV5-1 to TRBJ1-5, with D maybe TRBD1 (5 bases). The CDR3 loop spans 15 amino acids. Germline assignment: CDR1 SGHRS and CDR2 YFSETQ. V shed 3 bases and J shed 2 bases, with 12 bases lying between them. CDR3 residues: CASSWGGEGNQPQHF. In DNA form, the CDR3 reads TGCGCCAGCAGCTGGGGGGGGGAAGGCAATCAGCCCCAGCATTTT.

The gene calls are TRBV4-3 and TRBJ2-7; D remains ambiguous. The CDR3 totals 13 residues. Looked up from germline, CDR1 is LGHNA and CDR2 is YSLEER. With 1 base removed from V and 5 bases from J, the gap between germline ends came to 9 bases. The CDR3 DNA is TGCGCCAGCAGCCAAGGTTTACACAACGAGCAGTACTTC. Amino acids: CASSQGLHNEQYF.

In its sample, this clonotype was seen many times. The gene calls are TRBV5-6 and TRBJ2-5; 11 nucleotides align to TRBD2. CDR1 and CDR2 from the germline V gene are SGHDT and YYEEEE. V shed 1 base and J 0 bases; nucleotides not matched to a gene: 5. The CDR3 extends over 17 amino acids. The CDR3: CASSLFATSGDQETQYF. The CDR3 DNA sequence: TGTGCCAGCAGCTTGTTTGCGACTAGCGGGGACCAAGAGACCCAGTACTTC. The whole variable domain, filled in from reference TRBV5-6 and TRBJ2-5, reads DAGVTQSPTHLIKTRGQQVTLRCSPKSGHDTVSWYQQALGQGPQFIFQYYEEEERQRGNFPDRFSGHQFPNYSSELNVNALLLGDSALYLCASSLFATSGDQETQYFGPGTRLLVL.

The V and J genes are TRBV29-1 and TRBJ2-2; 8 bases fit TRBD2. Unmatched junction bases numbered 8, after V lost 5 bases and J lost 0 bases. This CDR3 region has 16 residues. Germline V gene data show CDR1 as SQVTM and CDR2 as ANQGSEA. This CDR3 is CSVWAPGLANTGELFF. For the CDR3, the DNA is TGCAGCGTTTGGGCCCCGGGACTAGCGAACACCGGGGAGCTGTTTTTT.

This clonotype was seen many times. The J gene is TRBJ1-5, the V gene TRBV2; TRBD1 matches at 8 bases. Per germline, CDR1 SNHLY and CDR2 FYNNEI. The CDR3 runs 13 residues. With 5 bases clipped from V and 7 bases from J, the junction kept 4 bases outside the gene matches. The CDR3 is CASSLTGEQPQHF. The CDR3 bases are TGTGCCAGCAGTTTGACAGGGGAGCAGCCCCAGCATTTT. The complete variable domain, with remaining parts taken from reference TRBV2 and TRBJ1-5, reads EPEVTQTPSHQVTQMGQEVILRCVPISNHLYFYWYRQILGQKVEFLVSFYNNEISEKSEIFDDQFSVERPDGSNFTLKIRSTKLEDSAMYFCASSLTGEQPQHFGDGTRLSIL.

This clonotype was found many times. The chain couples TRBV2 to TRBJ2-2, with 11 bases fitting TRBD2. This CDR3 is built from 17 residues. Germline V gives CDR1 SNHLY, CDR2 FYNNEI. V lost 0 bases and J lost 5; bases outside the gene matches: 5. CDR3 amino acids: CASSEALAGERTGELFF. The CDR3 region has the DNA TGTGCCAGCAGTGAAGCACTAGCGGGAGAGAGGACCGGGGAGCTGTTTTTT. Combining the CDR3 with reference TRBV2 and TRBJ2-2 gives the whole variable domain EPEVTQTPSHQVTQMGQEVILRCVPISNHLYFYWYRQILGQKVEFLVSFYNNEISEKSEIFDDQFSVERPDGSNFTLKIRSTKLEDSAMYFCASSEALAGERTGELFFGEGSRLTVL.

In its sample, this clonotype was seen a few times. The chain joins TRBV2 to TRBJ2-4; perhaps TRBD2 as D (7 bases). Trimming left V 8 bases short and J 0 bases short, with 20 bases between. This CDR3 is built from 17 residues. The germline V gene has CDR1 SNHLY and CDR2 FYNNEI. This CDR3 is CASGPTGGLLAKNIQYF. In DNA, the CDR3 is TGTGCCAGCGGGCCCACCGGGGGGCTTTTAGCCAAAAACATTCAGTACTTC.

This clonotype was observed at least ten times. The rearrangement joins TRBV6-1 to TRBJ2-7; possibly TRBD1 for D (5 bases). The V and J ends lost 7 bases and 7 bases respectively, with 20 bases between them. This CDR3 is built from 14 residues. CDR1 is MNHNS, CDR2 SASEGT, per germline. CDR3 sequence (DNA): TGTGCCAGCATCGACAGTTTAGCTCTATCTGAGCAGTACTTC. This codes for CASIDSLALSEQYF.

There are a few counts of this clonotype. V usage is TRBV19 and J usage is TRBJ2-7; D uncertain. V lost 3 bases and J 1 base, leaving 7 bases between the germline ends. The CDR3 has 13 amino acids. The V gene's germline CDR1 is LNHDA and CDR2 SQIVND (reference sequence). The CDR3 loop is CASSISLSYEQYF. In DNA, the CDR3 is TGTGCCAGTAGTATCTCTCTGTCCTACGAGCAGTACTTC. The full variable domain, completed using reference TRBV19 and TRBJ2-7, is DGGITQSPKYLFRKEGQNVTLSCEQNLNHDAMYWYRQDPGQGLRLIYYSQIVNDFQKGDIAEGYSVSREKKESFPLTVTSAQKNPTAFYLCASSISLSYEQYFGPGTRLTVT.

The sample holds a few counts of this clonotype. The gene calls are TRBV12-3 or TRBV12-4 and TRBJ1-2, with D perhaps TRBD1 (6 bases). The germline V and J ends were trimmed by 4 bases and 6 bases, with 15 bases remaining between them. This CDR3 region has 14 residues. The CDR3 is CASSSGLWTDGYTF. CDR3 nucleotide sequence: TGTGCCAGCAGTTCGGGGCTTTGGACAGATGGCTACACCTTC.

This clonotype was recorded many times. The J gene is TRBJ1-2, the V gene TRBV7-2; no clear D gene. The CDR3 is made up of 15 amino acids. CDR1 and CDR2 (germline): SGHTA, FQGNSA. The V end lost 2 bases, the J end lost 1 base, and 11 bases lay between the germline ends. CDR3 protein: CASSLNRNHNYGYTF. The CDR3, as DNA: TGTGCCAGCAGCTTAAACAGAAATCATAACTATGGCTACACCTTC.

This clonotype was seen at least ten times. The rearrangement links TRBV28 to TRBJ2-7, with D tentatively TRBD1 (6 bases). The CDR3 extends over 13 amino acids. V was shortened by 5 bases and J by 7 bases, with 15 bases between the two germline ends. Per the germline V gene, CDR1 is MDHEN and CDR2 is SYDVKM. CDR3 nucleotide sequence: TGTGCCAGCAGTCCCCTGCAGGGGTGGGAGCAGTACTTC. Protein product: CASSPLQGWEQYF. The full variable domain, with the rest looked up from reference TRBV28 and TRBJ2-7, is DVKVTQSSRYLVKRTGEKVFLECVQDMDHENMFWYRQDPGLGLRLIYFSYDVKMKEKGDIPEGYSVSREKKERFSLILESASTNQTSMYLCASSPLQGWEQYFGPGTRLTVT.

This clonotype was counted at least ten times. This chain uses TRBV12-3 or TRBV12-4 with TRBJ2-5; perhaps TRBD2 as D (5 bases). Trimming took 5 bases from V and 5 from J, leaving 15 bases between them. The CDR3 sequence is 14 residues long. The CDR3 spells CASSRPGLAETQYF. CDR3 nucleotides: TGTGCCAGCAGTCGCCCCGGATTAGCGGAGACCCAGTACTTC.

The rearrangement links TRBV28 to TRBJ2-5; weak D call: TRBD2 (6 bases). Deletions cut 4 bases from V and 4 bases from J, with 13 bases between. The CDR3 runs 14 residues. Looked up from germline, CDR1 is MDHEN and CDR2 is SYDVKM. The CDR3 spells CASSSGSVRETQYF. The CDR3 DNA reads as TGTGCCAGCAGTTCCGGGAGCGTGAGAGAGACCCAGTACTTC.

V gene TRBV27 combines with J gene TRBJ1-2; possibly TRBD1 for D (5 bases). The CDR3 loop spans 15 amino acids. Germline V gene data show CDR1 as MNHEY and CDR2 as SMNVEV (reference sequence). The V end was cut by 2 bases, the J end by 3 bases, with 13 bases between. CDR3: CASSLRPPGDYGYTF. CDR3 DNA: TGTGCCAGCAGTTTACGCCCCCCGGGGGACTATGGCTACACCTTC.

At least ten counts were recorded for this clonotype. The rearrangement uses TRBV6-6 and TRBJ2-7, with 11 bases fitting TRBD1. J was trimmed by 2 bases and V by 2 bases; bases with no gene match: 2. CDR1 and CDR2 (germline): MNHNY, SVGAGI (reference sequence). The CDR3 length is 15 residues. In DNA form, the CDR3 reads TGTGCCAGCAGTTACCGGACAGGGGGCCCCTACGAGCAGTACTTC. As protein: CASSYRTGGPYEQYF.

The chain combines TRBV7-9 with TRBJ2-3; either TRBD1 or TRBD2 may supply D (5 bases each). V was pared by 4 bases and J by 11 bases, with 10 bases between. The CDR3 contains 11 residues. Germline V CDR1 and CDR2: SEHNR, FQNEAQ (reference sequence). The CDR3 DNA is TGTGCCAGCAGCTCGGGACGGGGGCAGTATTTT. This translates into CASSSGRGQYF.

This clonotype occurred many times. The chain has TRBV27 and TRBJ2-7; 8 bases agree with TRBD1. J gave up 2 bases and V 4 bases, and 1 base lay outside the gene matches. CDR3 size: 13 residues. Germline V gene sequence: CDR1 MNHEY, CDR2 SMNVEV (reference sequence). The CDR3 region is CASSSTGAYEQYF. The CDR3 coding sequence is TGTGCCAGCAGTTCGACAGGGGCCTACGAGCAGTACTTC.

The chain joins TRBV6-1 to TRBJ2-3; the match to TRBD2 covers 7 bases. Germline loops: CDR1 MNHNS, CDR2 SASEGT. The CDR3 extends over 13 amino acids. J was trimmed by 4 bases and V by 6 bases; bases with no gene match: 4. The DNA for the CDR3 is TGTGCCAGCAGGGGCGGGAGCGCAGATACGCAGTATTTT. As protein: CASRGGSADTQYF.

This clonotype has just a few counts. The chain uses TRBV27 and TRBJ1-1; tentatively, D is TRBD1 (6 bases). This CDR3 region has 15 residues. Per the germline V gene, CDR1 is MNHEY and CDR2 is SMNVEV (reference sequence). V shed 5 bases and J shed 14 bases, with 27 bases lying between them. The CDR3 protein is CASSQTPNTGDMGFF. For the CDR3, the DNA is TGTGCCAGCAGTCAGACCCCAAATACCGGGGACATGGGGTTCTTT.

This clonotype was picked up many times. The chain employs TRBV27 and TRBJ1-5; 7 nucleotides match TRBD1. The V gene's germline CDR1 is MNHEY and CDR2 SMNVEV (reference sequence). The length of the CDR3 is 18 residues. The ends lost 3 bases at V and 7 bases at J; junction bases unmatched: 18. CDR3 sequence (DNA): TGTGCCAGCAGTTTCAGCTGGCGACAGGGCATGGGGGGGCAGCCCCAGCATTTT. Its translation: CASSFSWRQGMGGQPQHF.

In its sample, this clonotype was seen a few times. The rearrangement joins TRBV7-9 to TRBJ1-1; TRBD1 aligns across 8 bases. The CDR3 loop spans 15 amino acids. V trimming: 3 bases; J trimming: 4 bases; junction bases outside the gene matches: 7. CDR1 is SEHNR, CDR2 FQNEAQ, per germline (reference sequence). The DNA for the CDR3 is TGTGCCAGCAGCTTGGGGGACAGGACTGGCACTGAAGCTTTCTTT. This gives the protein CASSLGDRTGTEAFF.

The chain links TRBV30 to TRBJ1-4, with D hard to call. CDR1 is GTSNPN and CDR2 is SVGIG in the germline V gene (reference sequence). The CDR3 is made up of 13 amino acids. V gave up 3 bases and J gave up 4 bases, with 9 bases separating them. The CDR3 loop reads CAWSGNRNEKLFF. In nucleotides, the CDR3 is TGTGCCTGGAGCGGAAACCGTAATGAAAAACTGTTTTTT. Full variable domain (rest looked up from reference TRBV30 and TRBJ1-4): SQTIHQWPATLVQPVGSPLSLECTVEGTSNPNLYWYRQAAGRGLQLLFYSVGIGQISSEVPQNLSASRPQDRQFILSSKKLLLSDSGFYLCAWSGNRNEKLFFGSGTQLSVL.

The J gene is TRBJ1-3, the V gene TRBV9; 8 nucleotides match TRBD1. The CDR3 covers 16 residues. Germline V gene data show CDR1 as SGDLS and CDR2 as YYNGEE. V trimming: 1 base; J trimming: 4 bases; junction bases outside the gene matches: 7. The CDR3 coding sequence is TGTGCCAGCAGCGTAATGGGACAGGCCCAGGGAAACACCATATATTTT. Translation gives CASSVMGQAQGNTIYF.

The J gene is TRBJ1-1, the V gene TRBV18; D is unresolved. The CDR3 consists of 14 residues. CDR1 and CDR2 from the germline V gene are KGHSH and LQKENI. Trimming took 3 bases from V and 4 from J, leaving 12 bases between them. This chain's CDR3 is CASSPVAEATEAFF. The CDR3 coding sequence is TGTGCCAGCTCACCGGTTGCGGAAGCCACTGAAGCTTTCTTT.

This clonotype was found many times. The chain has TRBV4-1 and TRBJ2-1; 8 bases align to TRBD2. The CDR3 extends over 17 amino acids. After removal of 0 bases from V and 0 bases from J, the junction contained 4 bases not matched to a gene. Germline V gene data show CDR1 as MGHRA and CDR2 as YSYEKL. CDR3 in amino acids: CASSQDGSGSSYNEQFF. The CDR3 DNA is TGCGCCAGCAGCCAAGATGGGAGCGGGAGCTCCTACAATGAGCAGTTCTTC.